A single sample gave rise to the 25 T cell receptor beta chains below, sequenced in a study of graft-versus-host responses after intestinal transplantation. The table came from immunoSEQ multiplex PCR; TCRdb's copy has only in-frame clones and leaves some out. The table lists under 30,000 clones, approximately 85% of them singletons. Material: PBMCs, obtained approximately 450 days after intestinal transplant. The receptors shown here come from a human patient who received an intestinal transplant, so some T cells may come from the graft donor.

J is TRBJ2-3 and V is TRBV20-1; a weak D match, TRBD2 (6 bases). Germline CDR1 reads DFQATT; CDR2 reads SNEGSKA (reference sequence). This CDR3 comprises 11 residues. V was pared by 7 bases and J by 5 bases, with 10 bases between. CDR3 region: CSVKAGDTQYF. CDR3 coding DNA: TGCAGTGTTAAAGCGGGAGATACGCAGTATTTT.

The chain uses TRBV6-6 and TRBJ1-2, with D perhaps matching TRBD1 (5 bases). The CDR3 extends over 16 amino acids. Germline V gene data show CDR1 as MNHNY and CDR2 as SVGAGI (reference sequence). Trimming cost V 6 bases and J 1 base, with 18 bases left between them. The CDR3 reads CASRPGGKWGNYGYTF. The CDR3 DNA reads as TGTGCCAGCAGACCCGGGGGGAAGTGGGGTAACTATGGCTACACCTTC.

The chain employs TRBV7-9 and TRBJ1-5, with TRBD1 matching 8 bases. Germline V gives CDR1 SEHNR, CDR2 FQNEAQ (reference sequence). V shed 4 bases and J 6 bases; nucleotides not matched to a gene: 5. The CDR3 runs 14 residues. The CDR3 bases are TGTGCCAGCAGCTCAGGACAGGGAATTCAGCCCCAGCATTTT. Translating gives CASSSGQGIQPQHF.

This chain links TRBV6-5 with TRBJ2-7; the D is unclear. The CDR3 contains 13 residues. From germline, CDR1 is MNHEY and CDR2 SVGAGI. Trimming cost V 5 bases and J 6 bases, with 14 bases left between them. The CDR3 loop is CASSEVGSGEQYF. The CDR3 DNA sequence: TGTGCCAGCAGTGAAGTCGGATCGGGCGAGCAGTACTTC.

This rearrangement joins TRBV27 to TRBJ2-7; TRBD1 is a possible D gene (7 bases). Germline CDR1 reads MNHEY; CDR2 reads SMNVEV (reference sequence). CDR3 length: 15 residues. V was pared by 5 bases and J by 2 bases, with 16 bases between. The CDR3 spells CASSARGTVAYEQYF. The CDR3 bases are TGTGCCAGCAGTGCTCGGGGGACAGTAGCCTACGAGCAGTACTTC.

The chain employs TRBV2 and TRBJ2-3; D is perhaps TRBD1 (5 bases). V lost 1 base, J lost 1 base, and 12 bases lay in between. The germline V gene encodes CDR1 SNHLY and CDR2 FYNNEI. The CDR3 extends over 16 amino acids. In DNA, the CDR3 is TGTGCCAGCAGTGAAGGCGGAAGGGGCCGCACAGATACGCAGTATTTT. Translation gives CASSEGGRGRTDTQYF.

The CDR3 DNA reads as TGTGCCAGCAGTTCAGGGGCCGGTTACAATGAGCAGTTCTTC. Translated: CASSSGAGYNEQFF. V and J are TRBV27 and TRBJ2-1; D is possibly TRBD1 (6 bases). The CDR3 runs 14 residues. In germline, CDR1 is MNHEY, CDR2 SMNVEV (reference sequence). V lost 4 bases, J lost 4 bases, and 11 bases lay in between.

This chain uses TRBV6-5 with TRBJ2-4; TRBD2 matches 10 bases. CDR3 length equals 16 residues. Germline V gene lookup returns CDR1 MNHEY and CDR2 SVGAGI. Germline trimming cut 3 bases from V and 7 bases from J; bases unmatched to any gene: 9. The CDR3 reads CASSYGLAGVGNIQYF. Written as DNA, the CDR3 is TGTGCCAGCAGTTATGGCCTAGCGGGAGTCGGGAACATTCAGTACTTC.

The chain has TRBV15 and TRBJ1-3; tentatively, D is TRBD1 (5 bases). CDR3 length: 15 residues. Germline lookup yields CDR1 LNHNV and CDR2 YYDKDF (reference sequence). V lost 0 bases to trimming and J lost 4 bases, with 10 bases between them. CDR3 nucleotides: TGTGCCACCAGCAGAGATGTAGGGGCCGGAAACACCATATATTTT. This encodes CATSRDVGAGNTIYF.

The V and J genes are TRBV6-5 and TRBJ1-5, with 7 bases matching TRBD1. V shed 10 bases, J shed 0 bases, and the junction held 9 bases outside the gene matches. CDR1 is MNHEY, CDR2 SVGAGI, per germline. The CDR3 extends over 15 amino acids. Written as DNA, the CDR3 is TGTGCCACCACGACAGGGCGTCATAGCAATCAGCCCCAGCATTTT. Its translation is CATTTGRHSNQPQHF.

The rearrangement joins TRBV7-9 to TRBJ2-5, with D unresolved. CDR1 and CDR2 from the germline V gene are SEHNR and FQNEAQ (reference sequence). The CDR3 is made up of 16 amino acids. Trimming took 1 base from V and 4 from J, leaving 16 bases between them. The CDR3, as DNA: TGTGCCAGCAGCTTAGTAGCCAAAACGACAAGAGAGACCCAGTACTTC. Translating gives CASSLVAKTTRETQYF.

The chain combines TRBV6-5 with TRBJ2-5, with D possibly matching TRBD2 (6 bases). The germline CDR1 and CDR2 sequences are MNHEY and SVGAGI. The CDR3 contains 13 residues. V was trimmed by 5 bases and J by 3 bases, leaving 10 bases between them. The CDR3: CASSVGLKETQYF. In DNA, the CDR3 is TGTGCCAGCAGTGTGGGACTCAAAGAGACCCAGTACTTC.

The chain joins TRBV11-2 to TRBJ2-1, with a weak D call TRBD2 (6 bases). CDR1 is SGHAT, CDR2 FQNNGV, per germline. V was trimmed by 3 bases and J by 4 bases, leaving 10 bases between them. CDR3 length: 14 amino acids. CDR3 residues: CASSLGGSYNEQFF. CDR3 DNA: TGTGCCAGCAGCTTGGGGGGTTCGTACAATGAGCAGTTCTTC.

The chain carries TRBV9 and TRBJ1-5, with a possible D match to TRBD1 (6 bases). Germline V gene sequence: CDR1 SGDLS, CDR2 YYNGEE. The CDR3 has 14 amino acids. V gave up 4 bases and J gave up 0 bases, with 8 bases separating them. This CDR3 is CASSRGGSNQPQHF. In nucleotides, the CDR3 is TGTGCCAGCAGCCGAGGGGGTAGCAATCAGCCCCAGCATTTT.

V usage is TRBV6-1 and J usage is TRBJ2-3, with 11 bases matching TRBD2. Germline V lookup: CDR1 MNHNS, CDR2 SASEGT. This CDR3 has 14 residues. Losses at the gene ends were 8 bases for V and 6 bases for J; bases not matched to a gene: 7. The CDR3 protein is CASRNSGRGDTQYF. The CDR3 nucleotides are TGTGCCAGCCGCAATAGCGGGAGGGGGGATACGCAGTATTTT.

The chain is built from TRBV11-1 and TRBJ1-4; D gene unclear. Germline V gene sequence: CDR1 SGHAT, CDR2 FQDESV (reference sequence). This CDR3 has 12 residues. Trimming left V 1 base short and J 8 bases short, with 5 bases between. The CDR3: CASSLGREKLFF. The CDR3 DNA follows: TGTGCCAGCAGCTTAGGGAGGGAAAAACTGTTTTTT.

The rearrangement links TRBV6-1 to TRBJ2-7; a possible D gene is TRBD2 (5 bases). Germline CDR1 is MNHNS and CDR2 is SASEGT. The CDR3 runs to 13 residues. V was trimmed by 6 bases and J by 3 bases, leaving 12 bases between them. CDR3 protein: CASRRDYFYEQYF. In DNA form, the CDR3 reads TGTGCCAGCAGACGCGACTATTTCTACGAGCAGTACTTC.

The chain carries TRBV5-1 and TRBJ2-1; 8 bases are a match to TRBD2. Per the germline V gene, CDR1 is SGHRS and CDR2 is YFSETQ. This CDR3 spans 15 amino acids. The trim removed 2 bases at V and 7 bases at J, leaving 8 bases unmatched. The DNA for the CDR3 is TGCGCCAGCAGCTTACCGGGAGGGCCTGGTAATGAGCAGTTCTTC. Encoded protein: CASSLPGGPGNEQFF.

The CDR3 protein is CASTLGLAERDEQYF. CDR3 in DNA: TGTGCCAGCACACTGGGACTAGCGGAAAGGGACGAGCAGTACTTC. The chain couples TRBV6-5 to TRBJ2-7; 11 bases agree with TRBD2. Trimming cost V 7 bases and J 5 bases; bases outside gene matches: 10. The length of the CDR3 is 15 residues. In germline, CDR1 is MNHEY, CDR2 SVGAGI.

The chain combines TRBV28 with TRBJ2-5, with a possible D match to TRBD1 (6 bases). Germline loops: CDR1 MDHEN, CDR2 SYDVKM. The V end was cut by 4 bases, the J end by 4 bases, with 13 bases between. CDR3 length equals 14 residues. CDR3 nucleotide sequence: TGTGCCAGCAGTTCCACAGGGATGGGAGAGACCCAGTACTTC. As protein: CASSSTGMGETQYF. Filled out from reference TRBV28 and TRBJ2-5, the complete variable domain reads DVKVTQSSRYLVKRTGEKVFLECVQDMDHENMFWYRQDPGLGLRLIYFSYDVKMKEKGDIPEGYSVSREKKERFSLILESASTNQTSMYLCASSSTGMGETQYFGPGTRLLVL.

This chain's CDR3 is CASRPLGVGGYTF. CDR3 in DNA: TGTGCCAGCCGACCTCTGGGCGTAGGGGGCTACACCTTC. The chain joins TRBV7-8 to TRBJ1-2; D unclear. Trimming took off 8 bases at V and 8 bases at J, with 18 bases between the two ends. The germline V gene has CDR1 SGHVS and CDR2 FQNEAQ. This CDR3 is 13 amino acids long.

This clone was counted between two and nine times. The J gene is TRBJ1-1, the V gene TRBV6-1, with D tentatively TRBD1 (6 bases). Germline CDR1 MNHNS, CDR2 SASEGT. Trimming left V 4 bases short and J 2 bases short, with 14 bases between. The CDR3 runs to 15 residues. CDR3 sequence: CASSGYRGGNTEAFF. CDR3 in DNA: TGTGCCAGCAGTGGGTACCGGGGGGGCAACACTGAAGCTTTCTTT.

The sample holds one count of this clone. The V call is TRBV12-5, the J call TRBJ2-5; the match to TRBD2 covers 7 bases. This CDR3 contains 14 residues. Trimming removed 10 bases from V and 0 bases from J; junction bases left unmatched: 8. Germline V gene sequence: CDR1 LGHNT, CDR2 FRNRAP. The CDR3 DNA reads TGTGCTACGAATCGGGGGGTTTACCAAGAGACCCAGTACTTC. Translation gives CATNRGVYQETQYF.

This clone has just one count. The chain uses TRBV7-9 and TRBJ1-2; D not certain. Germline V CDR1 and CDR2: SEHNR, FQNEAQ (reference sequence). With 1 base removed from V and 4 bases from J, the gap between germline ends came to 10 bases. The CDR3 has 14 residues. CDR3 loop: CASSLEWTLYGYTF. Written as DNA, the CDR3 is TGTGCCAGCAGCTTAGAATGGACGCTCTATGGCTACACCTTC.

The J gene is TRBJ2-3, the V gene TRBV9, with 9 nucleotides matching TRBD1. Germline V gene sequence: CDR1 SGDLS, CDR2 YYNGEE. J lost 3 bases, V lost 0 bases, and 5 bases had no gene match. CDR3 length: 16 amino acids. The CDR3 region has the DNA TGTGCCAGCAGCGTAGGTCCGGGACAGGGAACAGATACGCAGTATTTT. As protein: CASSVGPGQGTDTQYF.